Each of the 12 T cell receptor beta chains below was sequenced from the same sample in a study of blood T cell repertoires in COVID-19. The table came from immunoSEQ multiplex PCR; TCRdb's copy has only in-frame clones and leaves some out. The sample has about 73,000 clones, about 70% seen once; the top ten hold over 20%. Sequencing used peripheral blood. The source of these receptors is a man in his 60s with acute or convalescent COVID-19.

This clone was seen many times. V and J are TRBV7-8 and TRBJ2-2, with 13 bases matching TRBD2. Germline CDR1 reads SGHVS; CDR2 reads FQNEAQ. The CDR3 contains 16 residues. With V trimmed by 4 bases and J by 3 bases, 2 bases remained unmatched. The CDR3 bases are TGTGCCAGCAGCTCCGGACTAGCGGGAGACACCGGGGAGCTGTTTTTT. The encoded protein is CASSSGLAGDTGELFF.

The V call is TRBV6-1, the J call TRBJ1-5; D gene ambiguous. Germline assignment: CDR1 MNHNS and CDR2 SASEGT. The V and J ends lost 2 bases and 9 bases respectively, with 8 bases between them. The CDR3 extends over 12 amino acids. Here the CDR3 reads CASSENSRPQHF. CDR3 coding DNA: TGTGCCAGCAGTGAAAATAGTCGGCCCCAGCATTTT.

The rearrangement links TRBV7-9 to TRBJ2-1, with TRBD2 identical over 13 bases. V gave up 5 bases and J gave up 8 bases; unmatched junction bases: 3. In germline, CDR1 is SEHNR, CDR2 FQNEAQ (reference sequence). The CDR3 has 14 residues. CDR3 DNA sequence: TGTGCCAGCAGCCCGACTAGCGGGGGGCATGAGCAGTTCTTC. Translated: CASSPTSGGHEQFF.

V is TRBV11-2 and J is TRBJ2-1, with 11 nucleotides matching TRBD2. The CDR3 runs 16 residues. With 4 bases clipped from V and 9 bases from J, the junction kept 11 bases outside the gene matches. The germline V gene encodes CDR1 SGHAT and CDR2 FQNNGV. The CDR3 coding sequence is TGTGCCAGCAGCTCGATAACTAGCGGGAGTGGAAGTGAGCAGTTCTTC. It is translated as CASSSITSGSGSEQFF.

The J gene is TRBJ2-7, the V gene TRBV5-1, with 8 nucleotides matching TRBD2. CDR3 size: 15 residues. Germline V gives CDR1 SGHRS, CDR2 YFSETQ. J was trimmed by 2 bases and V by 4 bases; bases with no gene match: 8. The CDR3 DNA sequence: TGCGCCAGCAGCCCCACCGCGCGGGGGGCCTACGAGCAGTACTTC. As protein: CASSPTARGAYEQYF.

The chain links TRBV7-3 to TRBJ2-3, with 9 bases identical to TRBD2. CDR1 is SGHTA and CDR2 is FQGTGA in the germline V gene. V was clipped by 1 base and J by 5 bases; unmatched bases: 13. The CDR3 sequence is 18 residues long. Here the CDR3 DNA reads TGTGCCAGCAGCTTAATAAGGCGGAGGGGACTAGCAATAGATACGCAGTATTTT. Translating it yields CASSLIRRRGLAIDTQYF.

V and J are TRBV2 and TRBJ1-4; 10 positions match TRBD1. The CDR3 spans 17 residues. V trimming: 4 bases; J trimming: 0 bases; junction bases outside the gene matches: 5. The germline V gene has CDR1 SNHLY and CDR2 FYNNEI. The CDR3 sequence: CASSAGTGASTNEKLFF. CDR3 DNA: TGTGCCAGCAGTGCCGGGACAGGGGCATCAACTAATGAAAAACTGTTTTTT.

The chain has TRBV11-2 and TRBJ1-1; the D gene is possibly TRBD1 (5 bases). The CDR3 loop spans 12 amino acids. CDR1 and CDR2 from the germline V gene are SGHAT and FQNNGV. The V and J ends lost 5 bases and 7 bases respectively, with 11 bases between them. CDR3 loop: CASSPGASEAFF. The CDR3, as DNA: TGTGCCAGCAGCCCTGGGGCTAGTGAAGCTTTCTTT. Combining the CDR3 with reference TRBV11-2 and TRBJ1-1 gives the whole variable domain EAGVAQSPRYKIIEKRQSVAFWCNPISGHATLYWYQQILGQGPKLLIQFQNNGVVDDSQLPKDRFSAERLKGVDSTLKIQPAKLEDSAVYLCASSPGASEAFFGQGTRLTVV.

This clone was counted between two and nine times. The V and J genes are TRBV11-2 and TRBJ2-5; weak D call: TRBD2 (5 bases). Trimming shortened V by 6 bases and J by 4 bases, and 9 bases separated the two germline ends. The CDR3 covers 12 residues. Germline loops: CDR1 SGHAT, CDR2 FQNNGV. The CDR3 DNA is TGTGCCAGCAGGTTAAGCGGAGAGACCCAGTACTTC. Translation: CASRLSGETQYF.

V and J are TRBV5-1 and TRBJ1-4; tentative D call: TRBD1 (6 bases). Germline V gives CDR1 SGHRS, CDR2 YFSETQ. Trimming pared 4 bases from V and 0 bases from J, leaving 16 bases between. This CDR3 region has 17 residues. DNA for the CDR3: TGCGCCAGCAGCGGGGACAATCCAGGTGCAACTAATGAAAAACTGTTTTTT. Protein product: CASSGDNPGATNEKLFF.

The V and J genes are TRBV28 and TRBJ2-7; 8 bases are shared with TRBD2. The CDR3 extends over 16 amino acids. CDR1 is MDHEN and CDR2 is SYDVKM in the germline V gene. V shed 5 bases, J shed 3 bases, and the junction held 12 bases outside the gene matches. CDR3 loop: CASSPPFGSGNYEQYF. The DNA for the CDR3 is TGTGCCAGCAGTCCCCCCTTCGGTAGCGGGAACTACGAGCAGTACTTC.

The V call is TRBV12-3 or TRBV12-4, the J call TRBJ2-3; tentative D call: TRBD2 (6 bases). With 3 bases removed from V and 4 bases from J, the gap between germline ends came to 8 bases. This CDR3 has 13 amino acids. Written as DNA, the CDR3 is TGTGCCAGCAGTTTGCGGGGAGCAGATACGCAGTATTTT. Translation gives CASSLRGADTQYF.